The clone carrying this TCR beta chain was seen a handful of times. CDR1 is ENHRY and CDR2 is SYGVKD in the germline V gene. V shed 5 bases and J shed 6 bases, with 9 bases lying between them. The CDR3 extends over 12 amino acids. This specimen comes from a study of early T cells in non-severe SARS-CoV-2 infection. Using its own MiXCR run on the 5' RACE reads, TCRdb lists one record per CDR3 protein. The sample shows 57,000 or so distinct CDR3 sequences, 12% of them seen only once. The material was whole blood, obtained at baseline. The J gene is TRBJ2-3, the V gene TRBV10-3; D is perhaps TRBD1 (5 bases). The receptor's source is an adult who was a healthcare worker with PCR-confirmed SARS-CoV-2 infection or an uninfected control (not recorded which). The donor label of this sample is uncertain. DNA for the CDR3: TGTGCCATCAGTCCCCAGGGTGATACGCAGTATTTT. It encodes CAISPQGDTQYF.